Detailed here is one T cell receptor beta chain. The antigen remains unidentified. Both 60 Vbeta primers and 13 Jbeta primers went into the PCR. Clones were sequenced by immunoSEQ multiplex PCR, and TCRdb holds only the in-frame ones, with some missing. The sample yields around 130,000 clones, over 75% seen once. The data derive from a study of cytomegalovirus exposure and HLA in healthy donors. The study, taken as a whole, reports: It has been reported that TCR beta sequences accurately predicted the HLA-A and HLA-B alleles of most subjects.

The ends were cut back, 2 bases at V and 8 bases at J, with 12 bases in the middle. Looked up from germline, CDR1 is MNHEY and CDR2 is SVGAGI. The CDR3 sequence is 14 residues long. The chain couples TRBV6-5 to TRBJ1-4; D unclear. The specimen sequenced was PBMCs. The TCR sequence derives from a man in his thirties or forties in good health and CMV-seronegative. The CDR3, as DNA: TGTGCCAGCAGTTACGGGATCAGAGGGGAAAAACTGTTTTTT. Translating it yields CASSYGIRGEKLFF.